This entry lists 3 T cell receptor beta chains sequenced from one sample in a study of blood T cell repertoires in COVID-19. The protocol was immunoSEQ multiplex PCR, while the TCRdb copy is restricted to in-frame clones and leaves out a portion. The table has around 300,000 clones, about nine tenths seen once. Input material: peripheral blood. The source of these receptors is a woman younger than 45 with active or convalescent COVID-19.

The genes are TRBV30 and TRBJ2-3; 11 bases agree with TRBD2. V trimming: 2 bases; J trimming: 3 bases; junction bases outside the gene matches: 4. This CDR3 is 15 amino acids long. Germline CDR1 GTSNPN, CDR2 SVGIG (reference sequence). The CDR3 is CAWSYSGGGTDTQYF. CDR3 nucleotide sequence: TGTGCCTGGAGTTATAGCGGGGGGGGGACAGATACGCAGTATTTT.

In its sample, this clone was seen once. The rearrangement uses TRBV11-2 and TRBJ1-6; 8 nucleotides line up with TRBD1. The length of the CDR3 is 14 residues. The germline gives CDR1 SGHAT, CDR2 FQNNGV. J lost 7 bases, V lost 4 bases, and 3 bases had no gene match. The CDR3 DNA follows: TGTGCCAGCAGCTCCGACAGGGGAAATTCACCCCTCCACTTT. As protein: CASSSDRGNSPLHF.

J is TRBJ2-5 and V is TRBV21-1; TRBD1, the D gene given by the table, was not confirmed from the DNA. TRBV21-1 is listed as a pseudogene. CDR3 length: 16 residues. The CDR3 is CASSRMTGLRGETQYF. The CDR3 DNA sequence: TGTGCCAGCAGCAGGATGACAGGGCTCCGGGGGGAGACCCAGTACTTC.